Listed here is a single T cell receptor (beta chain). Its antigen is as yet unknown. The data were produced by immunoSEQ multiplex PCR, yet TCRdb's version contains in-frame clones alone and is incomplete. The sample holds about 100,000 clones; around 92% are singletons and the top ten take 0.55% to 0.95%. Germline V gene data show CDR1 as MNHNY and CDR2 as SVGAGI (reference sequence). The CDR3 has 13 residues. The source of the sample is a study of siplizumab effects on memory and regulatory T cells. Study findings and constraints: Major contributors to the alloresponse seemed to be naive T cells, which also appeared more diverse than memory cells. The mapping of alloreactive clones to unstimulated subsets covered only a minor fraction of them.

This chain uses TRBV6-6 with TRBJ2-5, with D tentatively TRBD1 (6 bases). The end of the DNA is better explained by TRBJ2-7, so the J call may be wrong. The sample comprised Tregs sorted from blood. This clonotype was obtained from a human donor in good health. Written as DNA, the CDR3 is TGTGCCAGCAAGCTGGGGGCATCCTACGAGCAGTACTTC. This gives the protein CASKLGASYEQYF.